A single sample gave rise to the 25 T cell receptor beta chains below, sequenced in a study of pediatric ulcerative colitis. The data were produced by immunoSEQ multiplex PCR, yet TCRdb's version contains in-frame clones alone and is incomplete. The sample lists tens of thousands of clones, 75% occurring once. The rectum was sampled with one to two pinch biopsies at colonoscopy. Sequenced material: gut tissue. Receptors were obtained from a boy aged 5-17 years with severe ulcerative colitis.

CDR3: CASSRATGSFLTTNYGYTF. The CDR3 DNA reads TGTGCCAGTAGTCGCGCTACAGGGTCCTTTCTCACGACTAACTATGGCTACACCTTC. The chain links TRBV19 to TRBJ1-2, with D perhaps matching TRBD1 (6 bases). CDR1 LNHDA and CDR2 SQIVND come from the germline V gene (reference sequence). This CDR3 region has 19 residues. V lost 5 bases, J lost 0 bases, and 25 bases lay in between.

The rearrangement links TRBV30 to TRBJ1-6; possibly TRBD1 for D (5 bases). This CDR3 comprises 14 residues. Germline V gives CDR1 GTSNPN, CDR2 SVGIG (reference sequence). For the CDR3, the DNA is TGTGCGCCATCTATTTGGGGGTCTGATTCACCCCTCCACTTT. Translation gives CAPSIWGSDSPLHF.

This chain uses TRBV7-2 with TRBJ2-7; D gene uncertain. Germline V gene data show CDR1 as SGHTA and CDR2 as FQGNSA. The V gene lost 6 bases and the J gene lost 0 bases, with 3 bases spanning the gap. CDR3 length: 11 amino acids. The CDR3 here is CASRLSYEQYF. CDR3 in DNA: TGTGCCAGCAGGCTCTCCTACGAGCAGTACTTC.

This clone was observed a handful of times. This chain joins TRBV10-3 and TRBJ1-4; 11 nucleotides align to TRBD1. J gave up 8 bases and V 5 bases, and 4 bases lay outside the gene matches. Per germline, CDR1 ENHRY and CDR2 SYGVKD. This CDR3 contains 14 residues. The CDR3 region is CAISQGQGDEKLFF. CDR3 coding DNA: TGTGCCATCAGTCAGGGACAGGGGGACGAAAAACTGTTTTTT.

The rearrangement uses TRBV13 and TRBJ2-7; D not certain. Trimming shortened V by 5 bases and J by 6 bases, and 11 bases separated the two germline ends. Germline V lookup: CDR1 PRHDT, CDR2 FYEKMQ (reference sequence). This CDR3 contains 12 residues. The CDR3 DNA sequence: TGTGCCAGCAGCCATGAAGTTTCCGAGCAGTACTTC. Translating gives CASSHEVSEQYF. The complete variable domain, with remaining parts taken from reference TRBV13 and TRBJ2-7, reads AAGVIQSPRHLIKEKRETATLKCYPIPRHDTVYWYQQGPGQDPQFLISFYEKMQSDKGSIPDRFSAQQFSDYHSELNMSSLELGDSALYFCASSHEVSEQYFGPGTRLTVT.

The CDR3 reads CASSGDYGYTF. CDR3 bases: TGCGCCAGCAGCGGAGACTATGGCTACACCTTC. The gene calls are TRBV5-1 and TRBJ1-2, with no clear D. This CDR3 spans 11 amino acids. Deletions cut 4 bases from V and 3 bases from J, with 4 bases between. Per the germline V gene, CDR1 is SGHRS and CDR2 is YFSETQ.

This clone was counted once. CDR3 sequence: CSVEDGGYGYTF. The DNA of the CDR3 is TGCAGCGTTGAAGACGGAGGCTATGGCTACACCTTC. This chain connects TRBV29-1 to TRBJ1-2; D not resolved. V was pared by 0 bases and J by 4 bases, with 6 bases between. Germline V CDR1 and CDR2: SQVTM, ANQGSEA. The CDR3 totals 12 residues.

The rearrangement uses TRBV6-1 and TRBJ1-1; unclear D gene. V lost 5 bases and J 0 bases, leaving 10 bases between the germline ends. CDR3 length: 14 residues. Germline CDR1 is MNHNS and CDR2 is SASEGT. CDR3 residues: CASSTPPMNTEAFF. CDR3 in DNA: TGTGCCAGCAGTACCCCTCCAATGAACACTGAAGCTTTCTTT.

The chain joins TRBV9 to TRBJ2-5, with D perhaps matching TRBD2 (6 bases). V was shortened by 2 bases and J by 0 bases, with 23 bases between the two germline ends. The germline V gene has CDR1 SGDLS and CDR2 YYNGEE. The CDR3 extends over 19 amino acids. The CDR3 is CASSVSSRAGPRYQETQYF. The DNA for the CDR3 is TGTGCCAGCAGCGTCAGCTCTAGGGCGGGGCCGCGATACCAAGAGACCCAGTACTTC.

This chain connects TRBV29-1 to TRBJ2-7; tentatively, D is TRBD1 (5 bases). CDR3 size: 11 residues. Germline V CDR1 and CDR2: SQVTM, ANQGSEA. The V end was cut by 7 bases, the J end by 4 bases, with 11 bases between. The CDR3 DNA reads as TGCAGCGGTTACCAGGGATACGAGCAGTACTTC. It specifies CSGYQGYEQYF.

The CDR3 sequence: CASSSALDVAGEQYF. The DNA of the CDR3 is TGTGCCAGCAGCTCCGCTCTTGACGTGGCGGGGGAGCAGTACTTC. The rearrangement joins TRBV11-2 to TRBJ2-7; possibly TRBD2 for D (6 bases). The V and J ends lost 4 bases and 7 bases respectively, with 20 bases between them. CDR3 length equals 15 residues. Germline V gene data show CDR1 as SGHAT and CDR2 as FQNNGV.

This chain joins TRBV7-2 and TRBJ1-2, with 10 positions matching TRBD1. Germline CDR1 is SGHTA and CDR2 is FQGNSA. Trimming at V came to 5 bases and at J to 2 bases, leaving 2 bases not matched to a gene. The CDR3 loop spans 14 amino acids. The CDR3 region is CASSPGQGNYGYTF. In nucleotides, the CDR3 is TGTGCCAGCAGCCCGGGACAGGGGAACTATGGCTACACCTTC.

The chain carries TRBV19 and TRBJ1-2; 7 bases match TRBD1. The CDR3 is made up of 14 amino acids. Germline loops: CDR1 LNHDA, CDR2 SQIVND (reference sequence). V lost 7 bases and J lost 3; bases outside the gene matches: 8. CDR3 sequence: CASTRPGTDYGYTF. CDR3 in DNA: TGTGCCAGTACCCGACCCGGGACAGACTATGGCTACACCTTC.

The V and J genes are TRBV6-5 and TRBJ1-5; D gene unclear. Germline CDR1 reads MNHEY; CDR2 reads SVGAGI. V lost 6 bases, J lost 0 bases, and 12 bases lay in between. The CDR3 spans 15 residues. This CDR3 is CASSSDKYSNQPQHF. The CDR3 DNA reads TGTGCCAGCAGCTCCGACAAGTATAGCAATCAGCCCCAGCATTTT.

As to this clone: It is unclear where the CDR3 begins or ends on the DNA, so no DNA is shown, and the CDR3 is as TCRdb lists it. V is TRBV27 and J is TRBJ2-2. Germline CDR1 is MNHEY and CDR2 is SMNVEV (reference sequence). The CDR3 contains 12 residues when both ends are counted. CDR3 protein: CASSFGAGELFF.

In its sample, this clone was seen a few times. This chain uses TRBV29-1 with TRBJ1-3; tentatively, D is TRBD1 (5 bases). CDR3 length equals 16 residues. The V gene's germline CDR1 is SQVTM and CDR2 ANQGSEA. V was trimmed by 6 bases and J by 2 bases, leaving 20 bases between them. CDR3 protein: CSVDHQGGGAGNTIYF. In DNA form, the CDR3 reads TGCAGCGTAGACCATCAAGGCGGGGGAGCTGGAAACACCATATATTTT. The variable domain in full, completed from reference TRBV29-1 and TRBJ1-3, reads SAVISQKPSRDICQRGTSLTIQCQVDSQVTMMFWYRQQPGQSLTLIATANQGSEATYESGFVIDKFPISRPNLTFSTLTVSNMSPEDSSIYLCSVDHQGGGAGNTIYFGEGSWLTVV.

This chain connects TRBV6-5 to TRBJ1-2, with D unresolved. Germline V gene lookup returns CDR1 MNHEY and CDR2 SVGAGI. This CDR3 has 15 amino acids. The ends were cut back, 7 bases at V and 6 bases at J, with 21 bases in the middle. For the CDR3, the DNA is TGTGCCAGCACTACCCGAAGAGGAGGGTTCGATGGCTACACCTTC. This gives the protein CASTTRRGGFDGYTF.

The chain employs TRBV7-9 and TRBJ2-7; D unresolved. V lost 2 bases and J 6 bases, leaving 11 bases between the germline ends. This CDR3 has 13 amino acids. Per germline, CDR1 SEHNR and CDR2 FQNEAQ (reference sequence). This chain's CDR3 is CASSLNYTGEQYF. CDR3 nucleotides: TGTGCCAGCAGCTTAAACTATACTGGCGAGCAGTACTTC.

This chain links TRBV4-1 with TRBJ2-5, with D perhaps given as TRBD1 or TRBD2 (5 bases each). The CDR3 has 17 amino acids. Trimming stripped 0 bases from V and 1 base from J, with 15 bases between. Germline CDR1 reads MGHRA; CDR2 reads YSYEKL. The CDR3 coding sequence is TGCGCCAGCAGCCAAGATCGGTGGGGGTCTACCCAAGAGACCCAGTACTTC. Amino acids: CASSQDRWGSTQETQYF.

The rearrangement uses TRBV16 and TRBJ1-2, with TRBD1 identical over 10 bases. Germline trimming cut 1 base from V and 4 bases from J; bases unmatched to any gene: 6. The CDR3 is 16 amino acids. Germline CDR1 and CDR2: KGHSY and FQNENV. CDR3 sequence (DNA): TGTGCCAGCAGCCAATACTCGACAGGGGGCACCTATGGCTACACCTTC. This sequence encodes CASSQYSTGGTYGYTF.

This clone was detected only a few times. The V and J genes are TRBV2 and TRBJ1-6; D might be TRBD1 (5 bases). Trimming stripped 8 bases from V and 3 bases from J, with 11 bases between. The CDR3 has 14 amino acids. Germline CDR1 SNHLY, CDR2 FYNNEI. The CDR3 DNA is TGTGCCAGCTCCCTGACAGTCTATAATTCACCCCTCCACTTT. This gives the protein CASSLTVYNSPLHF.

The V gene is TRBV6-5, the J gene TRBJ2-3; D call uncertain. Deletions cut 6 bases from V and 3 bases from J, with 13 bases between. CDR1 and CDR2 (germline): MNHEY, SVGAGI. The CDR3 has 14 residues. The CDR3 nucleotides read TGTGCCAGCAGCGAACAAAGGGCGACAGATACGCAGTATTTT. Translated: CASSEQRATDTQYF.

The chain employs TRBV25-1 and TRBJ1-5, with TRBD1 identical over 11 bases. The CDR3 totals 13 residues. The V gene end was trimmed by 6 bases and the J gene end by 5 bases; junction bases not matched to a gene: 0. Per germline, CDR1 MGHDK and CDR2 SYGVNS. The CDR3 sequence is CASRGQGDQPQHF. The CDR3 DNA follows: TGTGCCAGCAGGGGACAGGGGGATCAGCCCCAGCATTTT.

This clone has only a few counts. This chain connects TRBV12-2 to TRBJ2-5; the table's D call, TRBD1, was not checked against the DNA. TRBV12-2 is an annotated pseudogene. This CDR3 contains 17 residues. CDR3: CASRLRESGPFQETQYF. CDR3 sequence (DNA): TGTGCAAGTCGCTTAAGAGAATCAGGCCCCTTCCAAGAGACCCAGTACTTC.

The chain uses TRBV11-1 and TRBJ1-1, with D unclear. The germline V gene encodes CDR1 SGHAT and CDR2 FQDESV (reference sequence). The CDR3 length is 13 residues. V was cut by 3 bases and J by 3 bases, with 8 bases left in between. In nucleotides, the CDR3 is TGTGCCAGCAGCTTGAGGGCGCACACTGAAGCTTTCTTT. As protein: CASSLRAHTEAFF.